One sample yielded the 21 T cell receptor beta chains listed below, sequenced in a study of shared clonotypes between healthy human individuals. Produced via immunoSEQ multiplex PCR; TCRdb's table is partial and in-frame only. Here the sample spans some 2.1 million clones, 85% to 95% being singletons. What was sequenced was naive CD4+ T cells sorted from blood. Subset given: CD45RA+ positively selected. These receptors came from a man younger than 30 in good health.

This sequence joins TRBV5-4 and TRBJ1-1, with D unresolved. Trimming removed 4 bases at V and 6 bases at J, with 19 bases between. The CDR3 is 15 amino acids. Germline V gene data show CDR1 as SGHNT and CDR2 as YYREEE (reference sequence). CDR3 in amino acids: CASSTYGPNAPEAFF. The CDR3 DNA reads as TGTGCCAGCAGCACTTACGGGCCCAACGCACCTGAAGCTTTCTTT.

The chain links TRBV6-4 to TRBJ1-5; 8 bases match TRBD1. Germline values: CDR1 MRHNA, CDR2 SNTAGT. V dropped 10 bases and J dropped 7; count of bases not matched to a gene: 9. The CDR3 loop spans 13 amino acids. The CDR3 DNA sequence: TGTGCCACCCAGGACAGGGAAAAACAGCCCCAGCATTTT. It translates to CATQDREKQPQHF.

The CDR3 reads CASSRLGGTDTQYF. The CDR3 DNA follows: TGTGCCAGCTCCCGGCTCGGGGGTACAGATACGCAGTATTTT. The chain recombines TRBV18 with TRBJ2-3, with D tentatively TRBD2 (6 bases). This CDR3 is built from 14 residues. Germline V gene sequence: CDR1 KGHSH, CDR2 LQKENI. Between the trimmed V and J ends, which lost 6 bases and 3 bases, there was a span of 13 bases.

J is TRBJ2-7 and V is TRBV27; 10 nucleotides align to TRBD2. V dropped 6 bases and J dropped 3; count of bases not matched to a gene: 11. Germline V gene data show CDR1 as MNHEY and CDR2 as SMNVEV (reference sequence). This CDR3 is 16 amino acids long. The CDR3 is CASSREGTSGVYEQYF. CDR3 nucleotide sequence: TGTGCCAGCAGCCGAGAGGGAACTAGCGGGGTCTACGAGCAGTACTTC.

About this clone: The same CDR3 arises from other DNA sequences in this sample as well. The V and J genes are TRBV6-5 and TRBJ1-2; D might be TRBD1 (6 bases). Deletions cut 4 bases from V and 2 bases from J, with 8 bases between. The V gene's germline CDR1 is MNHEY and CDR2 SVGAGI. This CDR3 is built from 13 residues. The CDR3 here is CASSSTGNYGYTF. DNA for the CDR3: TGTGCCAGCAGTTCCACAGGGAACTATGGCTACACCTTC.

The V call is TRBV10-1, the J call TRBJ2-3; no firm D call. Looked up from germline, CDR1 is WNHNN and CDR2 is SYGVQD (reference sequence). The V gene lost 2 bases and the J gene lost 2 bases, with 8 bases spanning the gap. This CDR3 comprises 14 residues. CDR3 residues: CASSEGPTTDTQYF. The CDR3 nucleotides are TGCGCCAGCAGTGAGGGACCTACCACAGATACGCAGTATTTT.

This rearrangement joins TRBV7-2 to TRBJ2-7, with TRBD2 matching 14 bases. Germline trimming cut 5 bases from V and 2 bases from J; bases unmatched to any gene: 2. Germline CDR1 SGHTA, CDR2 FQGNSA. The CDR3 extends over 15 amino acids. CDR3 sequence: CASSRGLAGAYEQYF. CDR3 DNA sequence: TGTGCCAGCAGCCGGGGACTAGCGGGAGCCTACGAGCAGTACTTC. The whole variable domain, filled in from reference TRBV7-2 and TRBJ2-7, reads GAGVSQSPSNKVTEKGKDVELRCDPISGHTALYWYRQSLGQGLEFLIYFQGNSAPDKSGLPSDRFSAERTGGSVSTLTIQRTQQEDSAVYLCASSRGLAGAYEQYFGPGTRLTVT.

On this clone itself: Other nucleotide sequences from this sample produce the same CDR3. The chain recombines TRBV10-2 with TRBJ1-1; 8 positions match TRBD1. V lost 4 bases, J lost 4 bases, and 2 bases stayed unmatched. This CDR3 is built from 13 residues. The V gene's germline CDR1 is WSHSY and CDR2 SAAADI. The CDR3 is CASSGQGITEAFF. The CDR3 DNA reads as TGCGCCAGCAGTGGACAGGGGATCACTGAAGCTTTCTTT.

The J gene is TRBJ2-7, the V gene TRBV5-4, with TRBD2 matching over 11 bases. J gave up 4 bases and V 4 bases, and 1 base lay outside the gene matches. CDR3 size: 13 residues. Germline CDR1 is SGHNT and CDR2 is YYREEE (reference sequence). CDR3 nucleotide sequence: TGTGCCAGCAGCCCTAGCGGGGGGTACGAGCAGTACTTC. As protein: CASSPSGGYEQYF.

The gene calls are TRBV18 and TRBJ2-5; 7 nucleotides align to TRBD2. The CDR3 totals 17 residues. The ends lost 6 bases at V and 5 bases at J; junction bases unmatched: 18. Germline values: CDR1 KGHSH, CDR2 LQKENI. The CDR3 is CASSQTLSGLARETQYF. In nucleotides, the CDR3 is TGTGCCAGCTCCCAGACTCTTAGCGGGCTGGCGCGGGAGACCCAGTACTTC.

A remark on this clone: Other DNA sequences in this sample translate to the same CDR3. The chain joins TRBV5-4 to TRBJ2-7, with 7 bases aligning to TRBD1. Trimming at V came to 1 base and at J to 0 bases, leaving 1 base not matched to a gene. This CDR3 comprises 14 residues. CDR1 and CDR2 (germline): SGHNT, YYREEE (reference sequence). The CDR3 region is CASSLSGGSYEQYF. The CDR3 nucleotides read TGTGCCAGCAGCTTGTCAGGGGGCTCCTACGAGCAGTACTTC.

This clone was seen just once. This rearrangement joins TRBV9 to TRBJ2-1; 15 bases are shared with TRBD2. This CDR3 comprises 16 residues. Per the germline V gene, CDR1 is SGDLS and CDR2 is YYNGEE. V was pared by 7 bases and J by 4 bases, with 6 bases of the junction left unmatched. The CDR3 nucleotides read TGTGCCAGCCAAACTGGGACTAGCGGGAGGTACAATGAGCAGTTCTTC. It is translated as CASQTGTSGRYNEQFF.

V is TRBV9 and J is TRBJ1-2; 7 nucleotides align to TRBD1. With 2 bases clipped from V and 8 bases from J, the junction kept 12 bases outside the gene matches. The CDR3 has 15 amino acids. In germline, CDR1 is SGDLS, CDR2 YYNGEE. DNA for the CDR3: TGTGCCAGCAGCGTTACGGACAGGCCCGACGGGGGCTACACCTTC. As protein: CASSVTDRPDGGYTF.

The V call is TRBV5-1, the J call TRBJ2-5; the match to TRBD2 covers 9 bases. Germline CDR1 is SGHRS and CDR2 is YFSETQ. With 3 bases clipped from V and 5 bases from J, the junction kept 8 bases outside the gene matches. The CDR3 totals 15 residues. The CDR3 region is CASSWSSGGGETQYF. The DNA for the CDR3 is TGCGCCAGCAGCTGGAGTAGCGGGGGAGGGGAGACCCAGTACTTC.

J is TRBJ1-6 and V is TRBV7-2, with 7 bases lining up with TRBD1. This CDR3 spans 16 amino acids. V was clipped by 1 base and J by 7 bases; unmatched bases: 7. Germline V lookup: CDR1 SGHTA, CDR2 FQGNSA. The CDR3 DNA sequence: TGTGCCAGCAGCTTAGAACCGGGACAGAGAAATTCACCCCTCCACTTT. It codes for CASSLEPGQRNSPLHF.

The chain joins TRBV5-6 to TRBJ2-5; D is unresolved. The CDR3 length is 16 residues. Germline CDR1 SGHDT, CDR2 YYEEEE. Trimming left V 1 base short and J 3 bases short, with 16 bases between. CDR3: CASSLLGPLLKETQYF. In nucleotides, the CDR3 is TGTGCCAGCAGCTTGTTAGGCCCTCTTTTGAAAGAGACCCAGTACTTC. Supplemented by reference TRBV5-6 and TRBJ2-5, the full variable domain reads DAGVTQSPTHLIKTRGQQVTLRCSPKSGHDTVSWYQQALGQGPQFIFQYYEEEERQRGNFPDRFSGHQFPNYSSELNVNALLLGDSALYLCASSLLGPLLKETQYFGPGTRLLVL.

V is TRBV30 and J is TRBJ2-1; D possibly matches TRBD1 or TRBD2 (5 bases each). Trimming took 0 bases from V and 7 from J, leaving 10 bases between them. The V gene's germline CDR1 is GTSNPN and CDR2 SVGIG (reference sequence). CDR3 length equals 13 residues. CDR3 amino acids: CAWSVQEGNEQFF. CDR3 nucleotide sequence: TGTGCCTGGAGTGTACAAGAGGGGAATGAGCAGTTCTTC.

The chain has TRBV2 and TRBJ2-2; TRBD2 might be the D (5 bases). With 0 bases removed from V and 3 bases from J, the gap between germline ends came to 17 bases. Germline V gene sequence: CDR1 SNHLY, CDR2 FYNNEI. The CDR3 sequence is 18 residues long. CDR3 DNA sequence: TGTGCCAGCAGTGAAGCGCTTCTTTGGGAGTCGGACACCGGGGAGCTGTTTTTT. Translation gives CASSEALLWESDTGELFF.

The chain employs TRBV19 and TRBJ2-5, with D unclear. This CDR3 region has 11 residues. V gave up 5 bases and J gave up 4 bases, with 5 bases separating them. The germline CDR1 and CDR2 sequences are LNHDA and SQIVND (reference sequence). CDR3 region: CASSERETQYF. The CDR3 coding sequence is TGTGCCAGTAGTGAGAGAGAGACCCAGTACTTC.

V usage is TRBV10-3 and J usage is TRBJ2-3; 8 bases are a match to TRBD2. The trim removed 5 bases at V and 5 bases at J, leaving 9 bases unmatched. From germline, CDR1 is ENHRY and CDR2 SYGVKD. The CDR3 loop spans 15 amino acids. CDR3 in DNA: TGTGCCATCAGTAGCGGGAGTCAGATTGGAGATACGCAGTATTTT. It yields the protein CAISSGSQIGDTQYF.

The rearrangement uses TRBV18 and TRBJ2-2; D remains ambiguous. The CDR3 contains 12 residues. The germline V and J ends were trimmed by 6 bases and 9 bases, with 11 bases remaining between them. Germline V gene lookup returns CDR1 KGHSH and CDR2 LQKENI. Here the CDR3 DNA reads TGTGCCAGCTCGCCCGAGCCCAGGGAGCTGTTTTTT. Translation: CASSPEPRELFF.